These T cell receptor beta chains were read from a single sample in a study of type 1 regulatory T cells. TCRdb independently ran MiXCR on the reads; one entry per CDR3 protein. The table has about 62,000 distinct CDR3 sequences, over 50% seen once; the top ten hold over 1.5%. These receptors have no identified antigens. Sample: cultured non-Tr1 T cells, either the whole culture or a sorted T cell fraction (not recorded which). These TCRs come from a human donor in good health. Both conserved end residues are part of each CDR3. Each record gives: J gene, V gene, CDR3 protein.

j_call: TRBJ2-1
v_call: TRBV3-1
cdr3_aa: CASRPRGLLYNEQFF

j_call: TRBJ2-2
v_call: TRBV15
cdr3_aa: CATSRVAETGELFF

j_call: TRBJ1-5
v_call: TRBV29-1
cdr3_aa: CSVLEGNQPQHF

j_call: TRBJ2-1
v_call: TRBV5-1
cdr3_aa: CASSLEVGTSSYNEQFF

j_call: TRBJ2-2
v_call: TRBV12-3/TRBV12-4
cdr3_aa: CASIQTANTGELFF

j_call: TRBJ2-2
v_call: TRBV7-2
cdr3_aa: CASSLDGGANTGELFF

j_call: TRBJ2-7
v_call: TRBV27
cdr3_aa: CASSPHRNSILYEQYF

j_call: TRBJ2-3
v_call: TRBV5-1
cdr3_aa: CASSSRFETGYTDTQYF

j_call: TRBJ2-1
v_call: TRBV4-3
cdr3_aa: CASSSPGLAGQSSYNEQFF

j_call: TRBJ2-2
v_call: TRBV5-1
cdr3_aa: CASSLLGSGELFF

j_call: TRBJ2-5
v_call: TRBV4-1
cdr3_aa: CASSQEGLSETQYF

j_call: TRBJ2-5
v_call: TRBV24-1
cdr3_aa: CATSEPGLALETQYF

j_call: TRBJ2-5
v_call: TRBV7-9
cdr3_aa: CASSKGVEETQYF

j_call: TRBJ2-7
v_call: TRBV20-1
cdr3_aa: CSGAGERDSGEQYF